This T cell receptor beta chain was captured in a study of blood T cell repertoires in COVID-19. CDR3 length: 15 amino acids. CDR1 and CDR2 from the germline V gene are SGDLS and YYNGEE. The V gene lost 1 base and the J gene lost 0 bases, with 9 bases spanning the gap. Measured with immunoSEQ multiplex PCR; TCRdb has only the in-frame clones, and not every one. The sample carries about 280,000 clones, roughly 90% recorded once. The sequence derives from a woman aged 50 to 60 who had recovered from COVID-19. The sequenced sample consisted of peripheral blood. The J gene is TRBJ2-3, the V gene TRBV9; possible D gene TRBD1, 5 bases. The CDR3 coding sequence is TGTGCCAGCAGCGTATGGGGCAGCAGCACAGATACGCAGTATTTT. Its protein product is CASSVWGSSTDTQYF. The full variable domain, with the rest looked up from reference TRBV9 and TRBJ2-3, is DSGVTQTPKHLITATGQRVTLRCSPRSGDLSVYWYQQSLDQGLQFLIQYYNGEERAKGNILERFSAQQFPDLHSELNLSSLELGDSALYFCASSVWGSSTDTQYFGPGTRLTVL.